Below, 25 T cell receptor beta chains from the same sample are listed, as sequenced in a study of blood T cell repertoires in COVID-19. The protocol was immunoSEQ multiplex PCR, while the TCRdb copy is restricted to in-frame clones and leaves out a portion. Of some 47,000 clones in the sample, roughly 83% were seen once. Sequencing used peripheral blood. The receptors originated from a woman aged 55-75 years with acute or convalescent COVID-19.

CDR3: CASSQDRYGNYGYTF. CDR3 sequence (DNA): TGCGCCAGCAGCCAAGATCGGTACGGGAACTATGGCTACACCTTC. The chain combines TRBV4-1 with TRBJ1-2; D ambiguous. Germline assignment: CDR1 MGHRA and CDR2 YSYEKL. The CDR3 is made up of 15 amino acids. Trimming left V 0 bases short and J 2 bases short, with 10 bases between.

Only one count was recorded for this clone. The V call is TRBV2, the J call TRBJ1-6; D is unresolved. V was clipped by 5 bases and J by 13 bases, with 9 bases between them. Germline CDR1 reads SNHLY; CDR2 reads FYNNEI. CDR3 length: 11 residues. CDR3 coding DNA: TGTGCCAGCAGTCAGACTTACCCCCTCCACTTT. This gives the protein CASSQTYPLHF. The entire variable domain, with the rest obtained from reference TRBV2 and TRBJ1-6, is as follows: EPEVTQTPSHQVTQMGQEVILRCVPISNHLYFYWYRQILGQKVEFLVSFYNNEISEKSEIFDDQFSVERPDGSNFTLKIRSTKLEDSAMYFCASSQTYPLHFGNGTRLTVT.

CDR3 sequence: CAISTGTSGPSSYNEQFF. In nucleotides, the CDR3 is TGTGCCATCTCCACCGGGACTAGCGGGCCTAGCTCCTACAATGAGCAGTTCTTC. The chain couples TRBV10-3 to TRBJ2-1; 12 bases are a match to TRBD2. V lost 8 bases and J lost 0; bases outside the gene matches: 11. Germline CDR1 and CDR2: ENHRY and SYGVKD. The CDR3 spans 18 residues.

This clone was seen a single time. The gene calls are TRBV28 and TRBJ1-2, with D tentatively TRBD1 (6 bases). Trimming pared 6 bases from V and 4 bases from J, leaving 15 bases between. The CDR3 covers 14 residues. Germline CDR1 is MDHEN and CDR2 is SYDVKM. DNA for the CDR3: TGTGCCAGCAGGGAAAACAGGGATCTCTATGGCTACACCTTC. Translated, it gives CASRENRDLYGYTF.

The rearrangement uses TRBV18 and TRBJ2-1; TRBD2 might be the D (6 bases). Germline V gene data show CDR1 as KGHSH and CDR2 as LQKENI. This CDR3 region has 16 residues. The V end lost 3 bases, the J end lost 0 bases, and 12 bases lay between the germline ends. The CDR3 nucleotides are TGTGCCAGCTCACCCCTCTCCGGGAGCTCCTACAATGAGCAGTTCTTC. Translating gives CASSPLSGSSYNEQFF.

V gene TRBV4-2 combines with J gene TRBJ1-5; 7 positions agree with TRBD1. Germline CDR1 is LGHNA and CDR2 is YNFKEQ. The V segment lost 4 bases and the J segment 3 bases; nucleotides outside the gene matches: 6. This CDR3 has 15 residues. CDR3 loop: CASSLMGQFNQPQHF. Here the CDR3 DNA reads TGTGCCAGCAGCCTTATGGGACAGTTCAATCAGCCCCAGCATTTT.

The chain links TRBV2 to TRBJ1-4, with D maybe TRBD1 (5 bases). Germline V gene lookup returns CDR1 SNHLY and CDR2 FYNNEI. The CDR3 length is 14 residues. The V and J ends lost 5 bases and 10 bases respectively, with 17 bases between them. CDR3 amino acids: CASSLQELRGKLFF. DNA for the CDR3: TGTGCCAGCAGTCTACAGGAGCTAAGGGGAAAACTGTTTTTT.

The rearrangement joins TRBV30 to TRBJ2-4, with TRBD1 identical over 8 bases. Germline V gene data show CDR1 as GTSNPN and CDR2 as SVGIG (reference sequence). The CDR3 runs to 14 residues. Trimming cost V 6 bases and J 1 base; bases outside gene matches: 5. CDR3 coding DNA: TGTGCCTGCAGGGGGCGCGGGGCCAAAAACATTCAGTACTTC. Its protein is CACRGRGAKNIQYF.

The rearrangement links TRBV4-2 to TRBJ1-4, with D perhaps matching TRBD1 (5 bases). Trimming took 1 base from V and 5 from J, leaving 11 bases between them. CDR1 and CDR2 from the germline V gene are LGHNA and YNFKEQ. The CDR3 runs to 15 residues. CDR3 protein: CASSQGQGQNEKLFF. CDR3 nucleotides: TGTGCCAGCAGCCAAGGCCAGGGCCAAAATGAAAAACTGTTTTTT.

V is TRBV6-6 and J is TRBJ2-7; TRBD2 might be the D (6 bases). The CDR3 loop spans 13 amino acids. Germline V gene data show CDR1 as MNHNY and CDR2 as SVGAGI (reference sequence). The germline V and J ends were trimmed by 2 bases and 3 bases, with 8 bases remaining between them. CDR3 nucleotides: TGTGCCAGCAGTTACGGGGGGAGCTACGAGCAGTACTTC. It yields the protein CASSYGGSYEQYF.

The chain couples TRBV18 to TRBJ1-1, with TRBD1 as a possible D gene (5 bases). The germline V gene has CDR1 KGHSH and CDR2 LQKENI. The V end lost 6 bases, the J end lost 4 bases, and 12 bases lay between the germline ends. The CDR3 spans 13 residues. The DNA for the CDR3 is TGTGCCAGCTCGCCAGGGCGTATCACTGAAGCTTTCTTT. Its protein is CASSPGRITEAFF.

The V call is TRBV29-1, the J call TRBJ1-1; D not resolved. This CDR3 is 14 amino acids long. V lost 4 bases and J lost 0, with 12 bases in between. CDR1 and CDR2 from the germline V gene are SQVTM and ANQGSEA. This CDR3 reads CSVGLARVNTEAFF. In DNA form, the CDR3 reads TGCAGCGTTGGCCTGGCTAGAGTGAACACTGAAGCTTTCTTT. The full variable domain, with the rest looked up from reference TRBV29-1 and TRBJ1-1, is SAVISQKPSRDICQRGTSLTIQCQVDSQVTMMFWYRQQPGQSLTLIATANQGSEATYESGFVIDKFPISRPNLTFSTLTVSNMSPEDSSIYLCSVGLARVNTEAFFGQGTRLTVV.

V and J are TRBV7-6 and TRBJ1-1; 7 positions agree with TRBD1. The CDR3 extends over 15 amino acids. Germline trimming cut 5 bases from V and 1 base from J; bases unmatched to any gene: 7. Per germline, CDR1 SGHVS and CDR2 FNYEAQ. The CDR3 nucleotides read TGTGCCAGCAGCCCCAGACAGGGATCGAACACTGAAGCTTTCTTT. Protein product: CASSPRQGSNTEAFF.

The rearrangement uses TRBV30 and TRBJ1-5, with D possibly TRBD1 on 6 matching bases. Trimming took off 7 bases at V and 2 bases at J, with 12 bases between the two ends. The CDR3 runs to 13 residues. Germline V gene sequence: CDR1 GTSNPN, CDR2 SVGIG (reference sequence). CDR3 amino acids: CAFTGGGNQPQHF. The DNA of the CDR3 is TGTGCCTTTACGGGGGGCGGCAATCAGCCCCAGCATTTT.

The chain couples TRBV28 to TRBJ1-2; 7 bases map to TRBD1. The CDR3 spans 13 residues. The junction had 7 bases not matched to a gene; V was cut back by 4 bases and J by 8 bases. Germline-derived CDR1 and CDR2 are MDHEN and SYDVKM. The CDR3 here is CASSYDRDRGYTF. CDR3 sequence (DNA): TGTGCCAGCAGTTACGACAGGGATCGAGGCTACACCTTC.

V is TRBV10-2 and J is TRBJ2-3, with 10 nucleotides matching TRBD2. The CDR3 has 12 amino acids. Germline CDR1 and CDR2: WSHSY and SAAADI. The chain's CDR3 is CAAGGPSDTQYF. The CDR3 DNA reads TGCGCAGCGGGGGGGCCCTCAGATACGCAGTATTTT.

V is TRBV5-1 and J is TRBJ1-1, with D unclear. Trimming removed 2 bases from V and 1 base from J, with 9 bases in between. This CDR3 region has 14 residues. CDR1 and CDR2 (germline): SGHRS, YFSETQ. The chain's CDR3 is CASSFSTQNTEAFF. The CDR3 nucleotides are TGCGCCAGCAGCTTTTCTACCCAGAACACTGAAGCTTTCTTT.

The chain uses TRBV6-2 or TRBV6-3 and TRBJ2-7; D is ambiguous. CDR1 MNHEY and CDR2 SVGEGT come from the germline V gene. This CDR3 is built from 13 residues. Trimming stripped 2 bases from V and 3 bases from J, with 8 bases between. The CDR3 bases are TGTGCCAGCAGTTACGTCCCAGGCTACGAGCAGTACTTC. This gives the protein CASSYVPGYEQYF.

This clone was seen a few times. This sequence joins TRBV15 and TRBJ1-2; TRBD1 matches 8 bases. This CDR3 has 14 residues. The germline gives CDR1 LNHNV, CDR2 YYDKDF (reference sequence). Trimming took 2 bases from V and 6 from J; bases not matched to a gene: 5. CDR3 coding DNA: TGTGCCACCAGCAGAAGGTCGACAGGGGATGGCTACACCTTC. Residues: CATSRRSTGDGYTF.

This clone was counted between two and nine times. The chain joins TRBV6-5 to TRBJ2-7, with 10 bases matching TRBD1. The V segment lost 0 bases and the J segment 4 bases; nucleotides outside the gene matches: 3. In germline, CDR1 is MNHEY, CDR2 SVGAGI. CDR3 length: 15 amino acids. CDR3 sequence reads: CASSYSGQGNYEQYF. As DNA, the CDR3 is TGTGCCAGCAGTTACTCGGGACAGGGGAATTACGAGCAGTACTTC.

The rearrangement joins TRBV4-1 to TRBJ1-2; 8 bases match TRBD1. Germline CDR1 reads MGHRA; CDR2 reads YSYEKL. The CDR3 has 16 amino acids. Unmatched junction bases numbered 7, after V lost 2 bases and J lost 2 bases. The CDR3 here is CASSQTQGAANYGYTF. The CDR3 DNA is TGCGCCAGCAGCCAAACTCAGGGGGCCGCGAACTATGGCTACACCTTC.

The V and J genes are TRBV6-5 and TRBJ1-1, with 8 bases fitting TRBD1. The V and J ends lost 6 bases and 2 bases, in that order; junction bases with no gene match: 5. Germline V lookup: CDR1 MNHEY, CDR2 SVGAGI. The CDR3 spans 14 residues. The DNA for the CDR3 is TGTGCCAGCAGGGACGGACAGGGAAACACTGAAGCTTTCTTT. Encoded protein: CASRDGQGNTEAFF.

The chain carries TRBV10-2 and TRBJ2-7; 7 bases are a match to TRBD1. This CDR3 is 14 amino acids long. Germline lookup yields CDR1 WSHSY and CDR2 SAAADI. With 7 bases clipped from V and 4 bases from J, the junction kept 10 bases outside the gene matches. Written as DNA, the CDR3 is TGCGCCAGCATTCCTTCGGGACAGAAATACGAGCAGTACTTC. This translates into CASIPSGQKYEQYF.

This chain links TRBV4-1 with TRBJ1-5; 7 nucleotides line up with TRBD1. Unmatched junction bases numbered 15, after V lost 3 bases and J lost 7 bases. Germline CDR1 and CDR2: MGHRA and YSYEKL. The CDR3 has 17 residues. Here the CDR3 reads CASSQAPGQRVGQPQHF. The CDR3 coding sequence is TGCGCCAGCAGCCAGGCTCCGGGACAGCGCGTGGGGCAGCCCCAGCATTTT.

In its sample, this clone was seen once. This CDR3 reads CASSEPGQGVQAFF. Written as DNA, the CDR3 is TGTGCCAGCAGTGAGCCGGGACAGGGGGTACAAGCTTTCTTT. V usage is TRBV25-1 and J usage is TRBJ1-1; 11 positions agree with TRBD1. V dropped 3 bases and J dropped 9; count of bases not matched to a gene: 6. CDR1 and CDR2 (germline): MGHDK, SYGVNS. There are 14 residues in the CDR3.